This record looks at one T cell receptor (beta chain) sequence and its context. Its antigen is unknown. V was pared by 0 bases and J by 6 bases, with 12 bases between. The length of the CDR3 is 14 residues. Germline CDR1 and CDR2: SGHRS and YFSETQ. Purity above 95% was achieved in all sorted populations. Reverse transcribing all isolated RNA meant expressed TCRB transcripts were sequenced. This table comes from immunoSEQ multiplex PCR, and its TCRdb copy is limited to in-frame clones, with some not included. This sample yields a few hundred thousand clones, of which approximately 15% are seen a single time; about 0.016% belongs to the top ten. This specimen belongs to a study of beta chain features in type 1 diabetes. Regarding the study as a whole: Among all four CD4+ subsets, Type 1 diabetes patients had TCRB CDR3s that were moderately but significantly shorter. When cDNA is sequenced, cells with high TCR expression could be over-represented.

The J gene is TRBJ1-2, the V gene TRBV5-1; D not resolved. The clonotype originates from a woman under 30 with type 1 diabetes. The material sequenced was naive CD4+ T cells from blood. CDR3 loop: CASSLVRRDNGYTF. In nucleotides, the CDR3 is TGCGCCAGCAGCTTGGTTAGACGCGACAATGGCTACACCTTC.